This TCR beta chain emerged from a study of shared clonotypes between healthy human individuals. For the study at large: Each donor's CD8 memory used one plate, CD8 naive two, each CD4 subset three.

About this clone: Its specificity is unknown.

Naive CD8 cells were CD45RO-negative, positively selected for CCR7, excluding terminally differentiated effector memory CD45RA+ cells. V was trimmed by 3 bases and J by 7 bases, leaving 13 bases between them. Per the germline V gene, CDR1 is MNHNS and CDR2 is SASEGT. The CDR3 runs 14 residues. Here immunoSEQ multiplex PCR was the method, and the copy in TCRdb shows in-frame clones only, minus some. The sample shows around 2,000,000 clones, less than 95% of them seen only once. Whole-study results and caveats: Generation of non-shared clonotypes was less probable than generation of clonotypes shared by all four donors. Exclusively blood specimens were collected; tissue repertoires likely differ. Rarefaction showed sorted-subset sequencing was incomplete despite large depth.

This rearrangement joins TRBV6-1 to TRBJ1-5; D gene ambiguous. What was sequenced was naive CD8+ T cells sorted from blood. The TCR originated in a man between 18 and 35 years old in good health. CDR3 nucleotide sequence: TGTGCCAGCAGTGACCCGGGTCCAGAGCAGCCCCAGCATTTT. Translation: CASSDPGPEQPQHF.